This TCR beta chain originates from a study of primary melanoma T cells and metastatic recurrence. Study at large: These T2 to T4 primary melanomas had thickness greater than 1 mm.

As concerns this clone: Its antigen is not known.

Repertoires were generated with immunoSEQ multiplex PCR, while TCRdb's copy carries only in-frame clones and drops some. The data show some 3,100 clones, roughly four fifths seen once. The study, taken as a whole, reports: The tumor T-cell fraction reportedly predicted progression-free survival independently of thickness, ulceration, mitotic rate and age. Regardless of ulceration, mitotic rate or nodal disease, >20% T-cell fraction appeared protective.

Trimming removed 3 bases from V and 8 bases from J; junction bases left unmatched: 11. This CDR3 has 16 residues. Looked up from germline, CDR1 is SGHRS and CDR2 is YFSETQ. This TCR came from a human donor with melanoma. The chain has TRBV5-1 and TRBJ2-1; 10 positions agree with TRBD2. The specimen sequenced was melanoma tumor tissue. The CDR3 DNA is TGCGCCAGCAGCTCCCTAGCGGGAGACCGTTTCGATGAGCAGTTCTTC. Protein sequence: CASSSLAGDRFDEQFF.